Following are 27 T cell receptor beta chains from one sample sequenced in a study of cytomegalovirus exposure and HLA in healthy donors. The PCR contained 60 Vbeta and 13 Jbeta primers. Libraries were prepared by immunoSEQ multiplex PCR; TCRdb keeps only in-frame clonotypes and omits some of them. The table lists 120,000 or so clones, 83% of them singletons. Sequences were obtained from PBMCs. The receptors shown here come from a man between 18 and 35 years old in good health and CMV-seropositive.

The chain combines TRBV6-4 with TRBJ2-3; 10 bases fit TRBD1. The germline gives CDR1 MRHNA, CDR2 SNTAGT. The ends lost 4 bases at V and 1 base at J; junction bases unmatched: 5. The CDR3 totals 16 residues. CDR3 in DNA: TGTGCCAGCAGTGCCGAGACAGGGGGCGGCACAGATACGCAGTATTTT. This gives the protein CASSAETGGGTDTQYF.

This chain connects TRBV9 to TRBJ1-5; maybe TRBD1 (5 bases). V lost 4 bases and J 3 bases, leaving 11 bases between the germline ends. The CDR3 is made up of 14 amino acids. CDR1 and CDR2 (germline): SGDLS, YYNGEE. The CDR3 DNA sequence: TGTGCCAGCAGCATGGGGGGATCCAATCAGCCCCAGCATTTT. It yields the protein CASSMGGSNQPQHF.

This chain connects TRBV2 to TRBJ1-2; D not certain. V was clipped by 4 bases and J by 4 bases, with 7 bases between them. This CDR3 spans 12 amino acids. Germline CDR1 is SNHLY and CDR2 is FYNNEI. The CDR3 DNA reads as TGTGCCAGCAGTGGTACAACCTATGGCTACACCTTC. It encodes CASSGTTYGYTF.

J is TRBJ2-3 and V is TRBV14; D perhaps matches TRBD2 (6 bases). V dropped 4 bases and J dropped 2 bases, with 19 bases sitting between them. Germline CDR1 is SGHDN and CDR2 is FVKESK. The CDR3 runs to 17 residues. Written as DNA, the CDR3 is TGTGCCAGCAGCCGCCCGGGGGAGTCTAAGAACACAGATACGCAGTATTTT. Amino acid sequence: CASSRPGESKNTDTQYF.

This clone was seen a single time. Distinct nucleotide sequences in the sample also encode this CDR3. The DNA for the CDR3 is TGCGCCAGCAGCCTCGGGGGGGGTGGGAACTCACCCCTCCACTTT. It specifies CASSLGGGGNSPLHF. The chain has TRBV4-1 and TRBJ1-6, with a possible D match to TRBD1 (5 bases). From germline, CDR1 is MGHRA and CDR2 YSYEKL. V was cut by 4 bases and J by 10 bases, with 17 bases left in between. CDR3 length: 15 amino acids.

This chain joins TRBV4-2 and TRBJ2-1; possibly TRBD1 for D (5 bases). Germline V CDR1 and CDR2: LGHNA, YNFKEQ. The CDR3 totals 14 residues. Trimming stripped 4 bases from V and 2 bases from J, with 9 bases between. The CDR3 is CASSPSDTYNEQFF. CDR3 coding DNA: TGTGCCAGCAGCCCATCGGACACCTACAATGAGCAGTTCTTC.

J is TRBJ2-6 and V is TRBV12-5, with 12 bases that match TRBD2. The length of the CDR3 is 18 residues. Germline CDR1 is LGHNT and CDR2 is FRNRAP. V was pared by 5 bases and J by 4 bases, with 9 bases of the junction left unmatched. CDR3 in DNA: TGTGCTAGTGGTCCTAGCGGGGGGGCATCTGCCGGGGCCAACGTCCTGACTTTC. Translating gives CASGPSGGASAGANVLTF. Supplemented by reference TRBV12-5 and TRBJ2-6, the full variable domain reads DARVTQTPRHKVTEMGQEVTMRCQPILGHNTVFWYRQTMMQGLELLAYFRNRAPLDDSGMPKDRFSAEMPDATLATLKIQPSEPRDSAVYFCASGPSGGASAGANVLTFGAGSRLTVL.

The V gene is TRBV30, the J gene TRBJ1-1; D might be TRBD1 (6 bases). Trimming removed 3 bases from V and 4 bases from J, with 12 bases in between. The CDR3 runs 13 residues. Germline CDR1 and CDR2: GTSNPN and SVGIG (reference sequence). Here the CDR3 reads CAWSLGQITEAFF. The CDR3, as DNA: TGTGCCTGGAGCTTAGGACAGATCACTGAAGCTTTCTTT.

V and J are TRBV11-2 and TRBJ1-2, with a tentative D call TRBD1 (6 bases). The CDR3 spans 13 residues. The V end was cut by 3 bases, the J end by 8 bases, with 13 bases between. Germline CDR1 and CDR2: SGHAT and FQNNGV. The CDR3: CASSLGGAEGYTF. The CDR3, as DNA: TGTGCCAGCAGCTTGGGGGGGGCGGAAGGCTACACCTTC.

The V and J genes are TRBV6-4 and TRBJ2-3, with TRBD2 matching 7 bases. CDR3 length: 14 amino acids. Losses at the gene ends were 6 bases for V and 6 bases for J; bases not matched to a gene: 9. Germline loops: CDR1 MRHNA, CDR2 SNTAGT. The CDR3 nucleotides are TGTGCCAGCAGAGGGAGGGCGGGTAAGGATACGCAGTATTTT. Translating gives CASRGRAGKDTQYF.

The chain links TRBV5-8 to TRBJ2-5; 13 nucleotides align to TRBD2. The germline CDR1 and CDR2 sequences are SGHTS and YDEGEE. The CDR3 runs 16 residues. V lost 4 bases and J lost 1; bases outside the gene matches: 4. In DNA form, the CDR3 reads TGTGCCAGCAGCCCTGGGACTAGCGGGGCCCAAGAGACCCAGTACTTC. Its protein is CASSPGTSGAQETQYF.

V usage is TRBV6-6 and J usage is TRBJ1-5; the D gene is possibly TRBD1 (6 bases). V dropped 7 bases and J dropped 7 bases, with 20 bases sitting between them. Germline V gene sequence: CDR1 MNHNY, CDR2 SVGAGI (reference sequence). This CDR3 region has 15 residues. CDR3 DNA: TGTGCCAGCACCTCCCCCGCAGGGGTGGAACAGCCCCAGCATTTT. This translates into CASTSPAGVEQPQHF.

V and J are TRBV29-1 and TRBJ2-7, with D perhaps matching TRBD1 (5 bases). Deletions cut 1 base from V and 6 bases from J, with 13 bases between. Germline CDR1 SQVTM, CDR2 ANQGSEA. This CDR3 region has 13 residues. CDR3 sequence: CSVEGQGRVEQYF. The CDR3 region has the DNA TGCAGCGTTGAAGGGCAGGGTAGGGTCGAGCAGTACTTC.

This clone turned up a few times. The genes are TRBV10-3 and TRBJ2-2; TRBD1 agrees at 9 bases. V was pared by 10 bases and J by 2 bases, with 5 bases of the junction left unmatched. The CDR3 is 14 residues long. Per germline, CDR1 ENHRY and CDR2 SYGVKD. The CDR3 region has the DNA TGTGCCACCGCGGGACAGGGCAACACCGGGGAGCTGTTTTTT. The encoded protein is CATAGQGNTGELFF.

J is TRBJ2-7 and V is TRBV6-1; TRBD1 matches 7 bases. V lost 6 bases and J lost 3; bases outside the gene matches: 11. Germline CDR1 MNHNS, CDR2 SASEGT. The length of the CDR3 is 15 residues. For the CDR3, the DNA is TGTGCCAGCAGGTCCACAGGGGTCGGTTTCTACGAGCAGTACTTC. Protein: CASRSTGVGFYEQYF.

This clone was counted a few times. The chain is built from TRBV6-6 and TRBJ2-1, with 10 bases lining up with TRBD1. With V trimmed by 7 bases and J by 0 bases, 6 bases remained unmatched. The CDR3 is made up of 16 amino acids. Per the germline V gene, CDR1 is MNHNY and CDR2 is SVGAGI (reference sequence). CDR3 residues: CASNDRGRISYNEQFF. CDR3 coding DNA: TGTGCCAGCAATGACAGGGGGCGCATCTCCTACAATGAGCAGTTCTTC.

The rearrangement links TRBV14 to TRBJ1-4; TRBD1 aligns across 9 bases. CDR3 size: 13 residues. The germline V gene has CDR1 SGHDN and CDR2 FVKESK. The V segment lost 8 bases and the J segment 5 bases; nucleotides outside the gene matches: 3. CDR3 in amino acids: CASRGTGNEKLFF. The CDR3 bases are TGTGCCAGCCGAGGGACAGGGAATGAAAAACTGTTTTTT.

With regard to this clone: The same CDR3 can be traced to other DNA sequences in this sample. The chain links TRBV5-1 to TRBJ1-2, with a tentative D call TRBD1 (6 bases). Germline CDR1 reads SGHRS; CDR2 reads YFSETQ. Trimming removed 0 bases at V and 3 bases at J, with 6 bases between. This CDR3 has 13 amino acids. CDR3 DNA sequence: TGCGCCAGCAGCTTGGGACAGGACTATGGCTACACCTTC. Protein sequence: CASSLGQDYGYTF. Together with reference TRBV5-1 and TRBJ1-2, the CDR3 gives the full variable domain: KAGVTQTPRYLIKTRGQQVTLSCSPISGHRSVSWYQQTPGQGLQFLFEYFSETQRNKGNFPGRFSGRQFSNSRSEMNVSTLELGDSALYLCASSLGQDYGYTFGSGTRLTVV.

The J gene is TRBJ1-2, the V gene TRBV7-9; D may be TRBD1 (6 bases). Between the trimmed V and J ends, which lost 10 bases and 0 bases, there was a span of 15 bases. Looked up from germline, CDR1 is SEHNR and CDR2 is FQNEAQ (reference sequence). The CDR3 contains 14 residues. The CDR3 is CATRRTETNYGYTF. The CDR3 DNA reads as TGTGCCACGAGACGGACAGAGACTAACTATGGCTACACCTTC.

The V call is TRBV29-1, the J call TRBJ2-2; D unresolved. The CDR3 has 13 amino acids. CDR1 and CDR2 from the germline V gene are SQVTM and ANQGSEA. Deletions cut 3 bases from V and 5 bases from J, with 10 bases between. CDR3 sequence (DNA): TGCAGCGTTGACATGGCCAGTACCGGGGAGCTGTTTTTT. It encodes CSVDMASTGELFF.

This chain uses TRBV5-1 with TRBJ1-1, with 8 bases identical to TRBD1. This CDR3 is built from 15 residues. Per germline, CDR1 SGHRS and CDR2 YFSETQ. The J segment lost 3 bases and the V segment lost 4 bases, leaving 8 bases of the junction unmatched. CDR3 coding DNA: TGCGCCAGCAGCCAAATGACAGGGGCGGACACTGAAGCTTTCTTT. It encodes CASSQMTGADTEAFF.

The chain employs TRBV2 and TRBJ2-7, with D uncertain. Trimming left V 5 bases short and J 0 bases short, with 14 bases between. Per the germline V gene, CDR1 is SNHLY and CDR2 is FYNNEI. This CDR3 comprises 15 residues. The CDR3 is CASSPAAFSSYEQYF. CDR3 nucleotide sequence: TGTGCCAGCAGTCCAGCAGCGTTTAGCTCCTACGAGCAGTACTTC.

This clone was seen just once. The chain uses TRBV19 and TRBJ1-3, with no clear D. V lost 3 bases and J lost 0, with 9 bases in between. Per germline, CDR1 LNHDA and CDR2 SQIVND (reference sequence). CDR3 length: 15 residues. CDR3 nucleotides: TGTGCCAGTAGTATGGACTACCACTCTGGAAACACCATATATTTT. Its translation: CASSMDYHSGNTIYF.

The chain recombines TRBV30 with TRBJ2-1, with 8 bases fitting TRBD2. The V segment lost 5 bases and the J segment 9 bases; nucleotides outside the gene matches: 12. Germline V gene sequence: CDR1 GTSNPN, CDR2 SVGIG (reference sequence). This CDR3 comprises 14 residues. The CDR3 DNA sequence: TGTGCCTGGGCCGTGGGCGGGGGGTCGGTTGAGCAGTTCTTC. It translates to CAWAVGGGSVEQFF.

The genes are TRBV5-1 and TRBJ2-7; the D gene is possibly TRBD2 (5 bases). Trimming removed 0 bases from V and 3 bases from J, with 10 bases in between. Germline CDR1 is SGHRS and CDR2 is YFSETQ. The CDR3 sequence is 14 residues long. The CDR3 sequence: CASSLELANYEQYF. As DNA, the CDR3 is TGCGCCAGCAGCTTGGAGCTAGCAAACTACGAGCAGTACTTC.

CDR3 amino acids: CAISESILAVDTQYF. The CDR3 coding sequence is TGTGCCATCAGTGAGTCGATACTAGCGGTAGATACGCAGTATTTT. The rearrangement joins TRBV10-3 to TRBJ2-3, with 8 bases fitting TRBD2. There are 15 residues in the CDR3. Germline CDR1 is ENHRY and CDR2 is SYGVKD. The junction had 4 bases not matched to a gene; V was cut back by 0 bases and J by 5 bases.

This clone was picked up one time. V and J are TRBV7-2 and TRBJ1-4; tentatively, D is TRBD1 (5 bases). This CDR3 is 14 amino acids long. V was pared by 5 bases and J by 7 bases, with 14 bases between. Germline loops: CDR1 SGHTA, CDR2 FQGNSA. The CDR3 sequence is CASSLGGIGEKLFF. For the CDR3, the DNA is TGTGCCAGCAGCCTGGGGGGGATCGGTGAAAAACTGTTTTTT.